These 31 T cell receptor beta chains were sequenced from one sample in a study of follicular helper T cells after annual influenza vaccination. The data were produced by immunoSEQ multiplex PCR, yet TCRdb's version contains in-frame clones alone and is incomplete. The profile shows some 10,000 clones, around four fifths of them singletons. Time point reported: 2015-2016 season, pre-vaccination. The sequencing here drew on CXCR5+ CD38- circulating T follicular helper cells from blood, taken on the day of influenza vaccination. The subset was: circulating Tfh, non-naive CD4+CXCR5+PD-1+ (ICOS+CD38+ or ICOS-CD38-). These receptor sequences come from an adult who received the influenza vaccine.

CDR3 sequence (DNA): TGTGCCAGCAGTGTACTAGCAGGGGCCAACGTCCTGACTTTC. Its translation: CASSVLAGANVLTF. The V call is TRBV6-4, the J call TRBJ2-6; D possibly corresponds to TRBD2 (6 bases). The germline gives CDR1 MRHNA, CDR2 SNTAGT. The CDR3 contains 14 residues. Trimming left V 4 bases short and J 4 bases short, with 8 bases between.

The genes are TRBV4-2 and TRBJ2-2, with TRBD1 as a possible D gene (5 bases). Germline V lookup: CDR1 LGHNA, CDR2 YNFKEQ. Trimming took off 0 bases at V and 0 bases at J, with 11 bases between the two ends. The CDR3 length is 17 residues. This chain's CDR3 is CASSQDMTATNTGELFF. The CDR3 bases are TGTGCCAGCAGCCAAGATATGACAGCGACGAACACCGGGGAGCTGTTTTTT.

This clone was seen a handful of times. CDR3 sequence (DNA): TGTGCCAGCAGCTTAGACAGGGGAGGTGGCTACACCTTC. Amino acids: CASSLDRGGGYTF. This sequence joins TRBV11-2 and TRBJ1-2, with D perhaps matching TRBD1 (6 bases). The CDR3 loop spans 13 amino acids. The germline V gene has CDR1 SGHAT and CDR2 FQNNGV. V was shortened by 0 bases and J by 7 bases, with 9 bases between the two germline ends. The entire variable domain, with the rest obtained from reference TRBV11-2 and TRBJ1-2, is as follows: EAGVAQSPRYKIIEKRQSVAFWCNPISGHATLYWYQQILGQGPKLLIQFQNNGVVDDSQLPKDRFSAERLKGVDSTLKIQPAKLEDSAVYLCASSLDRGGGYTFGSGTRLTVV.

The chain is built from TRBV7-3 and TRBJ2-1; maybe TRBD2 (6 bases). This CDR3 has 15 residues. In germline, CDR1 is SGHTA, CDR2 FQGTGA. Trimming cost V 5 bases and J 3 bases, with 14 bases left between them. The CDR3 loop is CASSPQLAVYNEQFF. In DNA, the CDR3 is TGTGCCAGCAGCCCCCAACTAGCTGTCTACAATGAGCAGTTCTTC.

The chain links TRBV6-1 to TRBJ1-1, with D maybe TRBD1 (6 bases). Between the trimmed V and J ends, which lost 7 bases and 0 bases, there was a span of 12 bases. The CDR3 loop spans 14 amino acids. Germline-derived CDR1 and CDR2 are MNHNS and SASEGT. CDR3: CASNDRSMNTEAFF. CDR3 coding DNA: TGTGCCAGCAATGACAGGTCCATGAACACTGAAGCTTTCTTT.

This clone showed up just once. This chain connects TRBV6-5 to TRBJ2-5; TRBD1 matches 9 bases. Germline lookup yields CDR1 MNHEY and CDR2 SVGAGI. This CDR3 is 16 amino acids long. V was clipped by 4 bases and J by 5 bases; unmatched bases: 11. CDR3 nucleotides: TGTGCCAGCAGTTTCAGGGAGGGACAGGGTATGGAGACCCAGTACTTC. Translated: CASSFREGQGMETQYF.

The sample holds a few counts of this clone. The rearrangement uses TRBV2 and TRBJ2-1; D unclear. This CDR3 has 14 amino acids. CDR1 and CDR2 from the germline V gene are SNHLY and FYNNEI. V shed 5 bases and J shed 8 bases, with 16 bases lying between them. CDR3: CASSRPSRRDEQFF. The CDR3 DNA follows: TGTGCCAGCAGTAGACCCAGTAGGCGCGATGAGCAGTTCTTC.

This rearrangement joins TRBV10-1 to TRBJ2-7; 8 bases are a match to TRBD1. The CDR3 is 18 residues long. From germline, CDR1 is WNHNN and CDR2 SYGVQD (reference sequence). V lost 0 bases to trimming and J lost 2 bases; unmatched junction nucleotides: 12. The CDR3 sequence is CASSESLSRTGKPYEQYF. As DNA, the CDR3 is TGCGCCAGCAGTGAGTCTTTATCCAGGACAGGGAAACCCTACGAGCAGTACTTC.

The CDR3 DNA reads TGCAGCGTTGGACGGGAAAGCGGGGAGCTGTTTTTT. Translation: CSVGRESGELFF. The V gene is TRBV29-1, the J gene TRBJ2-2, with a possible D match to TRBD2 (5 bases). V was clipped by 4 bases and J by 7 bases, with 10 bases between them. Germline CDR1 SQVTM, CDR2 ANQGSEA. The CDR3 loop spans 12 amino acids.

This clone has just one count. The chain links TRBV29-1 to TRBJ1-2; a weak D match, TRBD1 (6 bases). V was trimmed by 5 bases and J by 3 bases, leaving 10 bases between them. The CDR3 runs 12 residues. Germline V gene sequence: CDR1 SQVTM, CDR2 ANQGSEA. The CDR3 spells CSVRGGDYGYTF. Here the CDR3 DNA reads TGCAGCGTTCGGGGGGGCGACTATGGCTACACCTTC.

This clone has just one count. The chain joins TRBV28 to TRBJ2-1; D call uncertain. Looked up from germline, CDR1 is MDHEN and CDR2 is SYDVKM. The CDR3 totals 12 residues. Trimming stripped 2 bases from V and 4 bases from J, with 3 bases between. The CDR3 DNA follows: TGTGCCAGCAGTTTAGTATACAATGAGCAGTTCTTC. This sequence encodes CASSLVYNEQFF. The full variable domain, completed using reference TRBV28 and TRBJ2-1, is DVKVTQSSRYLVKRTGEKVFLECVQDMDHENMFWYRQDPGLGLRLIYFSYDVKMKEKGDIPEGYSVSREKKERFSLILESASTNQTSMYLCASSLVYNEQFFGPGTRLTVL.

This chain links TRBV29-1 with TRBJ1-2; 9 nucleotides align to TRBD1. Germline V gene lookup returns CDR1 SQVTM and CDR2 ANQGSEA. This CDR3 contains 12 residues. The trim removed 4 bases at V and 3 bases at J, leaving 0 bases unmatched. The CDR3 sequence is CSVGDRDYGYTF. In nucleotides, the CDR3 is TGCAGCGTTGGGGACAGGGACTATGGCTACACCTTC.

The chain uses TRBV7-8 and TRBJ1-1; D is perhaps TRBD1 (6 bases). The CDR3 has 14 residues. V was pared by 1 base and J by 3 bases, with 9 bases between. The germline gives CDR1 SGHVS, CDR2 FQNEAQ. CDR3 DNA: TGTGCCAGCAGCTTAGGGGGGCCGCACACTGAAGCTTTCTTT. Amino acid sequence: CASSLGGPHTEAFF.

This clone has a single count. This chain uses TRBV4-2 with TRBJ1-2, with a possible D match to TRBD1 (6 bases). The germline V and J ends were trimmed by 0 bases and 2 bases, with 10 bases remaining between them. The CDR3 sequence is 15 residues long. Per the germline V gene, CDR1 is LGHNA and CDR2 is YNFKEQ. DNA of the CDR3: TGTGCCAGCAGCCAAGAAATCACAGGGAACTATGGCTACACCTTC. Translating gives CASSQEITGNYGYTF.

The J gene is TRBJ1-1, the V gene TRBV7-8; perhaps TRBD1 as D (6 bases). Looked up from germline, CDR1 is SGHVS and CDR2 is FQNEAQ. This CDR3 has 13 residues. Trimming removed 5 bases from V and 5 bases from J, with 12 bases in between. CDR3 region: CASSRSQGTEAFF. CDR3 nucleotide sequence: TGTGCCAGCAGCCGTTCACAGGGTACTGAAGCTTTCTTT.

This chain joins TRBV2 and TRBJ2-6; D may be TRBD2 (6 bases). The CDR3 contains 20 residues. With 4 bases removed from V and 1 base from J, the gap between germline ends came to 23 bases. The germline V gene has CDR1 SNHLY and CDR2 FYNNEI. The chain's CDR3 is CASSAGLSRQRPSGANVLTF. CDR3 DNA sequence: TGTGCCAGCAGTGCGGGACTCAGTCGACAGAGACCTTCTGGGGCCAACGTCCTGACTTTC.

This rearrangement joins TRBV6-1 to TRBJ1-5; TRBD1 aligns across 10 bases. V lost 6 bases, J lost 7 bases, and 9 bases stayed unmatched. Germline CDR1 MNHNS, CDR2 SASEGT. The CDR3 length is 15 residues. The chain's CDR3 is CASRAPDRGLQPQHF. In DNA, the CDR3 is TGTGCCAGCAGGGCACCTGACAGGGGGCTACAGCCCCAGCATTTT.

The rearrangement joins TRBV9 to TRBJ2-5; D uncertain. Between the trimmed V and J ends, which lost 0 bases and 3 bases, there was a span of 12 bases. Germline V CDR1 and CDR2: SGDLS, YYNGEE. CDR3 length: 15 residues. CDR3 amino acids: CASSVDPGPKETQYF. The CDR3 nucleotides are TGTGCCAGCAGCGTAGACCCCGGGCCTAAAGAGACCCAGTACTTC.

The gene calls are TRBV7-3 and TRBJ2-7; the D gene is possibly TRBD1 (6 bases). V dropped 5 bases and J dropped 6 bases, with 17 bases sitting between them. Germline CDR1 reads SGHTA; CDR2 reads FQGTGA. CDR3 length: 14 amino acids. The CDR3 reads CASSPDRYSSEQYF. CDR3 DNA: TGTGCCAGCAGCCCAGACAGGTATTCTAGCGAGCAGTACTTC.

Only one count was recorded for this clone. V is TRBV15 and J is TRBJ2-3; 10 bases align to TRBD2. Per the germline V gene, CDR1 is LNHNV and CDR2 is YYDKDF (reference sequence). Trimming cost V 1 base and J 6 bases; bases outside gene matches: 4. This CDR3 comprises 15 residues. The CDR3 loop reads CATSRAASGSDTQYF. CDR3 coding DNA: TGTGCCACCAGCAGAGCGGCTAGCGGGAGTGATACGCAGTATTTT.

The chain employs TRBV25-1 and TRBJ2-7; 9 bases are shared with TRBD2. Germline V lookup: CDR1 MGHDK, CDR2 SYGVNS. V dropped 1 base and J dropped 3; count of bases not matched to a gene: 10. The CDR3 covers 17 residues. The DNA for the CDR3 is TGTGCCAGCAGTGAATGCGGACTAGCGACAAATCTCTACGAGCAGTACTTC. Protein product: CASSECGLATNLYEQYF.

The gene calls are TRBV23-1 and TRBJ1-3, with D tentatively TRBD1 (5 bases). TRBV23-1 falls under the ORF class, with uncertain function. This CDR3 is built from 14 residues. Here the CDR3 DNA reads TGCGCTATCGGGGGGGAGAGCTCTGGAAACACCATATATTTT. This encodes CAIGGESSGNTIYF.

V and J are TRBV6-6 and TRBJ1-2; unclear D gene. This CDR3 spans 12 amino acids. Trimming shortened V by 10 bases and J by 5 bases, and 14 bases separated the two germline ends. CDR1 and CDR2 (germline): MNHNY, SVGAGI (reference sequence). In nucleotides, the CDR3 is TGTGCCACCGCCCAAGGGAATTATGGCTACACCTTC. It yields the protein CATAQGNYGYTF.

The chain joins TRBV28 to TRBJ2-7; 13 nucleotides match TRBD2. This CDR3 spans 15 amino acids. V lost 5 bases, J lost 5 bases, and 6 bases stayed unmatched. The germline gives CDR1 MDHEN, CDR2 SYDVKM. The CDR3 DNA reads as TGTGCCAGCAGTACCCCTGGGACTAGCGGGGACGAGCAGTACTTC. It encodes CASSTPGTSGDEQYF.

This clone appeared a few times. The genes are TRBV7-6 and TRBJ2-7, with 7 bases aligning to TRBD2. Looked up from germline, CDR1 is SGHVS and CDR2 is FNYEAQ. This CDR3 has 15 amino acids. The V and J ends lost 5 bases and 0 bases, in that order; junction bases with no gene match: 7. CDR3 nucleotides: TGTGCCAGCAGCCCAAATCAGCGGGACTCCTACGAGCAGTACTTC. Translating gives CASSPNQRDSYEQYF.

This clone showed up just once. The J gene is TRBJ2-1, the V gene TRBV5-1; the match to TRBD2 covers 8 bases. This CDR3 has 16 amino acids. V shed 2 bases and J 4 bases; nucleotides not matched to a gene: 8. Germline assignment: CDR1 SGHRS and CDR2 YFSETQ. CDR3 loop: CASSLAPGLEYNEQFF. CDR3 bases: TGCGCCAGCAGCTTAGCCCCGGGACTAGAGTACAATGAGCAGTTCTTC.

This clone has just a few counts. The chain joins TRBV4-2 to TRBJ2-1; maybe TRBD2 (6 bases). Deletions cut 5 bases from V and 10 bases from J, with 21 bases between. This CDR3 contains 15 residues. The germline gives CDR1 LGHNA, CDR2 YNFKEQ. The CDR3 DNA sequence: TGTGCCAGCAGCGTGAGCACTAGCTACGGTAACGAGCAGTTCTTC. This codes for CASSVSTSYGNEQFF.

The chain carries TRBV19 and TRBJ1-5; D not certain. Trimming took 3 bases from V and 4 from J, leaving 7 bases between them. The germline V gene has CDR1 LNHDA and CDR2 SQIVND (reference sequence). This CDR3 has 13 amino acids. CDR3 protein: CASSMFRNQPQHF. CDR3 bases: TGTGCCAGTAGTATGTTCAGAAATCAGCCCCAGCATTTT.

The chain's CDR3 is CSVQVQGASNQPQHF. CDR3 coding DNA: TGCAGCGTCCAGGTACAGGGAGCTAGCAATCAGCCCCAGCATTTT. V and J are TRBV29-1 and TRBJ1-5, with D tentatively TRBD1 (6 bases). The V and J ends lost 6 bases and 0 bases respectively, with 15 bases between them. This CDR3 has 15 residues. Germline loops: CDR1 SQVTM, CDR2 ANQGSEA.

The chain uses TRBV2 and TRBJ1-1; no clear D. CDR3 length: 14 residues. V lost 4 bases and J lost 1, with 10 bases in between. Germline loops: CDR1 SNHLY, CDR2 FYNNEI. The CDR3 region is CASSVGEANTEAFF. The CDR3, as DNA: TGTGCCAGCAGTGTCGGGGAAGCGAACACTGAAGCTTTCTTT. Looking up the rest from reference TRBV2 and TRBJ1-1 gives the full variable domain: EPEVTQTPSHQVTQMGQEVILRCVPISNHLYFYWYRQILGQKVEFLVSFYNNEISEKSEIFDDQFSVERPDGSNFTLKIRSTKLEDSAMYFCASSVGEANTEAFFGQGTRLTVV.

This chain uses TRBV6-1 with TRBJ2-2; TRBD1 or TRBD2 may be the D gene (5 bases each). The V and J ends lost 6 bases and 5 bases respectively, with 16 bases between them. Germline-derived CDR1 and CDR2 are MNHNS and SASEGT. The CDR3 length is 15 residues. DNA for the CDR3: TGTGCCAGCAGCGGGATGTGGGGCGGGACCGGGGAGCTGTTTTTT. This sequence encodes CASSGMWGGTGELFF.